Sequencing of this TCR beta chain was carried out in a study of OX40 agonist ivuxolimab in advanced cancers. V lost 5 bases to trimming and J lost 0 bases, with 11 bases between them. Germline V CDR1 and CDR2: SEHNR, FQNEAQ (reference sequence). The CDR3 is 15 residues long. Blood draws occurred at baseline, cycle 4 day 1, and cycle 7 day 1. The sample holds a few counts of this clone. The protocol was immunoSEQ multiplex PCR, while the TCRdb copy is restricted to in-frame clones and leaves out a portion. The table lists approximately 23,000 clones, around nine tenths of them singletons. The chain has TRBV7-9 and TRBJ2-1; unclear D gene. The input for sequencing was CD4+ or CD8+ T cells sorted from blood, taken in a trial of the OX40 agonist ivuxolimab. The clonotype was recovered from an adult with an advanced solid tumor such as melanoma, head and neck, liver or kidney cancer. The CDR3: CASSPPKSSYNEQFF. CDR3 bases: TGTGCCAGCAGCCCTCCTAAGAGCTCCTACAATGAGCAGTTCTTC.